This T cell receptor beta chain was recovered during a study of T-cell memory formation after mild COVID-19. TCRdb passed the 5' RACE reads through MiXCR, listing each CDR3 protein once. Of 400,000 to 500,000 distinct CDR3 sequences listed, roughly 20% were seen once; the top ten hold around 9.2%. This clonotype was seen more than once but under ten times. The target antigen is unknown. Study observations and caveats: Cross-reactive memory appears to have joined, as suggested by some responding clones showing up in pre-infection memory.

CDR3 length: 18 amino acids. Trimming at V came to 5 bases and at J to 2 bases, leaving 8 bases not matched to a gene. The germline V gene has CDR1 SGHTA and CDR2 FQGTGA. This TCR was sampled from an adult woman who had mild COVID-19 (a few samples of this study predate the infection). Cell type and time point are not known. The V and J genes are TRBV7-3 and TRBJ2-1; TRBD2 agrees at 14 bases. Specimen: PBMCs or a T cell subset sorted from them (not recorded which). The CDR3 reads CASSPPGTSGSAYNEQFF. CDR3 DNA: TGTGCCAGCAGCCCGCCCGGGACTAGCGGGAGTGCCTACAATGAGCAGTTCTTC.